Given below is one TCR beta chain in context. Its antigen is still unknown. Looked up from germline, CDR1 is KGHSH and CDR2 is LQKENI. CDR3 length: 17 amino acids. The V gene end was trimmed by 2 bases and the J gene end by 4 bases; junction bases not matched to a gene: 7. TCRdb recomputed calls from the 5' RACE reads with MiXCR, one row per CDR3 protein. The sample lists about 360,000 distinct CDR3 sequences; roughly 6.1% were seen once. The data stem from a study of T cells after yellow fever vaccination. The wider study: Libraries from low-cell-number fractions were prepared with the SMART-Seq v4 Ultra Low Input RNA kit. Study-wide findings and caveats: Boosting was followed by the reappearance of most primary-vaccination clones (96% CD4, around 90% CD8). A small share of clonotypes appeared in both CD4 and CD8 compartments.

The origin of this receptor is a young man who received the YFV17D yellow fever vaccine. The rearrangement uses TRBV18 and TRBJ2-5, with TRBD2 matching 13 bases. Here the sequenced sample was PBMCs, taken 5 days after the yellow fever booster vaccination. The CDR3 is CASSPYGLAGEVETQYF. The CDR3 bases are TGTGCCAGCTCACCATACGGACTAGCGGGAGAAGTAGAGACCCAGTACTTC.